These T cell receptor beta chains were read from a single sample in a study of blood T cells in healthy people across ages. TCRdb itself ran the 5' RACE reads through MiXCR, one entry per CDR3 protein. The sample lists more than 900,000 distinct CDR3 sequences, 29% occurring once. The data also belong to a second study, concerning T cells of mothers and their children.

The sample was blood. All receptors derive from a woman in her forties in good health. Each CDR3 is given with its conserved first and last residue. The D gene is left open where the match is weak. Part of the rows lack a size; the others show once, few, many or a class for expanded clones.

J,V,D,size,DNA,CDR3
TRBJ2-7,TRBV14,TRBD1,few,TGTGCCAGCAGCCATTGGGACAGGCCGGTCGAGCAGTACTTC,CASSHWDRPVEQYF
TRBJ1-1,TRBV4-1,-,-,TGCGCCAGCAGCCAAGGCGGCCGTGCCCTGTGGGCTTTCTTT,CASSQGGRALWAFF
TRBJ1-1,TRBV29-1,-,-,TGCAGCGCCCCGGGGGTAGAGGACACTGAAGCTTTCTTT,CSAPGVEDTEAFF
TRBJ2-5,TRBV28,TRBD1,few,TGTGCCAGCAGTTTGGGGACAGGACAGACCGGGCAGTACTTC,CASSLGTGQTGQYF
TRBJ1-2,TRBV7-9,TRBD1,-,TGTGCCATCGGACCCAAGGGGGCGACAGATTATGGCTACACCTTC,CAIGPKGATDYGYTF
TRBJ1-2,TRBV6-5,TRBD1,few,TGTGCCAGCAGAGGACAGGGTTACAGCTACACCTTC,CASRGQGYSYTF
TRBJ1-2,TRBV28,-,few,TGTGCCAGCAGTATGAGGGGACCTTACTATGGCTACACCTTC,CASSMRGPYYGYTF
TRBJ2-7,TRBV7-6,-,many,TGTGCCAGCAGCTTAGCCGGGGACGGCTCCTACGAGCAGTACTTC,CASSLAGDGSYEQYF
TRBJ1-2,TRBV12-3/TRBV12-4,-,few,TGTGCCAGCAGTTATACGGGGTTCGACTATGGCTACACCTTC,CASSYTGFDYGYTF
TRBJ1-2,TRBV7-2,-,many,TGTGCCAGCAGCTTAGCAGGGGCTGGATATGGCTACACCTTC,CASSLAGAGYGYTF
TRBJ1-1,TRBV7-2,-,-,TGTGCCAGCAGCTCCGGGGCCTCCTGGGGCACTGAAGCTTTCTTT,CASSSGASWGTEAFF
TRBJ2-1,TRBV9,TRBD2,-,TGTGCCAGCAGCAACTCGGGGGGCTCCTACAATGAGCAGTTCTTC,CASSNSGGSYNEQFF
TRBJ2-7,TRBV4-2,-,many,TGTGCCAGCAGCCAAGAAGGGCAGGCCTCCTACGAGCAGTACTTC,CASSQEGQASYEQYF
TRBJ2-7,TRBV7-2,-,many,TGTGCCAGCTCTAATTTCTACGAGCAGTACTTC,CASSNFYEQYF
TRBJ2-5,TRBV7-9,-,-,TGTGCCAGCAGCCTCAGTCCCGCCGAGACCCAGTACTTC,CASSLSPAETQYF
TRBJ2-3,TRBV24-1,TRBD1,-,TGTGCCACCAGTGACCTACAGGGGGCTAGCACAGATGCGCAGTATTTT,CATSDLQGASTDAQYF
TRBJ1-5,TRBV12-3/TRBV12-4,-,-,TGTGCCAGCACTCTGGGGGGTCAGCCCCAGCATTTT,CASTLGGQPQHF
TRBJ1-2,TRBV7-2,-,-,TGTGCCAGCAGCTGGGACACCAACTATGGCTACACCTTC,CASSWDTNYGYTF
TRBJ1-2,TRBV7-6,-,many,TGTGCCAGCAGCTGGGGGGGGGCGTCAGCCAACTATGGCTACACCTTC,CASSWGGASANYGYTF
TRBJ1-2,TRBV27,-,-,TGTGCCAGCAGTTTAGCAGGGAGCGGGTATGGCTACACCTTC,CASSLAGSGYGYTF
TRBJ2-4,TRBV4-2,-,many,TGTGCCAGCAGCCCAGGGGAGCAAATAGCCAAAAACATTCAGTACTTC,CASSPGEQIAKNIQYF
TRBJ1-1,TRBV6-1,TRBD1,few,TGTGCCAGCAGCCCCGGGACAGGGTGGATAATGAACACTGAAGCTTTCTTT,CASSPGTGWIMNTEAFF
TRBJ2-1,TRBV7-2,-,-,TGTGCCAGCAGCTCGTTAGGACCTAACTATGGCTACATCTTC,CASSSLGPNYGYIF
TRBJ1-5,TRBV28,-,-,TGTGCCAGCAGTTTATATGCATTTAGCAATCAGCCCCAGCATTTT,CASSLYAFSNQPQHF
TRBJ1-2,TRBV29-1,TRBD1,few,TGCAGCGTAGTAATCCTAGGGGGCGACTATGGCTACACCTTC,CSVVILGGDYGYTF
TRBJ2-3,TRBV5-1,-,-,TGCGCCAGCAGCTTGATAAGATCCTCTAGCACAGATACGCAGTATTTT,CASSLIRSSSTDTQYF
TRBJ1-2,TRBV28,-,-,TGTGCCAGCAGTTTTCTAAGGGATAATGGCTACACCTTC,CASSFLRDNGYTF
TRBJ2-1,TRBV24-1,TRBD2,few,TGTGCCACCAGTGATTCCAGCGGGGGGATCTACAATGAGCAGTTCTTC,CATSDSSGGIYNEQFF
TRBJ1-2,TRBV28,-,-,TGTGCCAGCAGCCGCTGGGCAGCGAGTGGCTACACCTTC,CASSRWAASGYTF
TRBJ1-2,TRBV6-4,-,-,TGTGCCAGCTACCTCAGATATGGCTACACCTTC,CASYLRYGYTF
TRBJ2-5,TRBV5-1,TRBD2,few,TGCGCCAGCAGCCGCTCCGGGACTAGCGGGGGAGAGACCCAGTACTTC,CASSRSGTSGGETQYF
TRBJ1-1,TRBV4-3,TRBD1,few,TGCGCCAGCAGCCAAGATTTGGCAGGGGGCGGGGGGAACACTGAAGCTTTCTTT,CASSQDLAGGGGNTEAFF
TRBJ2-3,TRBV30,-,few,TGTGCCTGCACGACAGCTAACACAGATACGCAGTATTTT,CACTTANTDTQYF
TRBJ2-7,TRBV6-5,-,many,TGTGCCAGCAGTTACCGTGTTGTGTCAGAGCAGTACTTC,CASSYRVVSEQYF
TRBJ2-7,TRBV7-9,TRBD1,-,TGTGCCAGCACCCCCAGCCGGGACAGGGTAAATGAGCAGTACTTC,CASTPSRDRVNEQYF
TRBJ1-4,TRBV6-6,-,few,TGTGCCAGCAGTCCAGCGCTCGGAGGGGGGAATGAAAAACTGTTTTTT,CASSPALGGGNEKLFF
TRBJ2-7,TRBV27,TRBD2,-,TGTGCCAGCAGTTCCCCGGGACTAGCGGGGGGGCCGGGCGAGCAGTACTTC,CASSSPGLAGGPGEQYF
TRBJ2-7,TRBV29-1,-,many,TGCAGCGTTGCTGGGACCACCACCGAGCAGTACTTC,CSVAGTTTEQYF
TRBJ2-3,TRBV4-2,-,many,TGTGCCAGCAGCCAAGAAGCAATGAGCACAGATACGCAGTATTTT,CASSQEAMSTDTQYF
TRBJ2-1,TRBV5-1,TRBD2,-,TGCGCCAGCAGCTTGATTGGCGGGGGGGCACAGAATGAGCAGTTCTTC,CASSLIGGGAQNEQFF